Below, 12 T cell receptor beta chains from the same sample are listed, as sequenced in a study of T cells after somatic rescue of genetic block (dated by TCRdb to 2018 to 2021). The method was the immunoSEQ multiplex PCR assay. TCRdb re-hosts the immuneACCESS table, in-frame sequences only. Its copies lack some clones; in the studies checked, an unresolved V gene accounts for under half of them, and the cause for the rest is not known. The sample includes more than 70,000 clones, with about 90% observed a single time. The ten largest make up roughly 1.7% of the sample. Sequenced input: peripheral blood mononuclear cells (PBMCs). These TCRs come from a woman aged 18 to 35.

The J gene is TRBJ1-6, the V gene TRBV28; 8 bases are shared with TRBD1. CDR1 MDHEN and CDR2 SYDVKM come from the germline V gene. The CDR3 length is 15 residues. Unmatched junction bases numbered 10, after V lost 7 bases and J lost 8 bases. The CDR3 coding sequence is TGTGCCAGCAACCCGAGGCAGGGGGCGTATTCACCCCTCCACTTT. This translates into CASNPRQGAYSPLHF.

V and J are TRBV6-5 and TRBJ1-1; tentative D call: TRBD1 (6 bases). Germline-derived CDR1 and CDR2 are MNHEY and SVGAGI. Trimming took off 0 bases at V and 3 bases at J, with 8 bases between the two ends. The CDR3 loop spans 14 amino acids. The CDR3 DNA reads TGTGCCAGCAGTTACTCACAGGGAGACACTGAAGCTTTCTTT. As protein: CASSYSQGDTEAFF.

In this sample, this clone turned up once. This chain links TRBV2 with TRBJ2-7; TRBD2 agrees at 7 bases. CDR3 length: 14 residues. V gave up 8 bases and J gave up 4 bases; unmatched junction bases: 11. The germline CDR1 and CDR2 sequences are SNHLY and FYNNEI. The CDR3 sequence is CASWATSNRYEQYF. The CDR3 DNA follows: TGTGCCAGCTGGGCGACTAGCAACCGTTACGAGCAGTACTTC.

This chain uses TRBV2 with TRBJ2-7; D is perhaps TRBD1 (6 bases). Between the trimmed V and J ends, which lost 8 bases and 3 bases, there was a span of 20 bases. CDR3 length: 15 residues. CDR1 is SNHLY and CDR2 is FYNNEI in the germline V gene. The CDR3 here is CASADAPGTIYEQYF. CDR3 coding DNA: TGTGCCAGCGCGGACGCTCCCGGGACAATCTACGAGCAGTACTTC.

CDR3 DNA: TGTGCCAGCAGCTCAGGACAGACATCGAACACCGGGGAGCTGTTTTTT. The encoded protein is CASSSGQTSNTGELFF. The chain recombines TRBV5-4 with TRBJ2-2; the D gene is possibly TRBD1 (6 bases). The CDR3 length is 16 residues. Germline lookup yields CDR1 SGHNT and CDR2 YYREEE (reference sequence). With 3 bases removed from V and 0 bases from J, the gap between germline ends came to 12 bases.

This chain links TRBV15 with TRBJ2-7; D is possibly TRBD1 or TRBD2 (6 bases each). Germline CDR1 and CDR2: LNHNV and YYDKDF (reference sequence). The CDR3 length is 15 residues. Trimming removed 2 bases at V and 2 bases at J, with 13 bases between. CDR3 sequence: CATSRPGAGTYEQYF. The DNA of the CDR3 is TGTGCCACCAGCAGACCGGGGGCGGGGACCTACGAGCAGTACTTC.

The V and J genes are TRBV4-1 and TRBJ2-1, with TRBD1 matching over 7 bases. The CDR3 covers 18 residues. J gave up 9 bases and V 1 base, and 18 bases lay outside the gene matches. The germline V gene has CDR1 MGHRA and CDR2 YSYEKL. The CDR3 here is CASSQAPTGAAVLGEQFF. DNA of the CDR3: TGCGCCAGCAGCCAAGCCCCCACAGGGGCCGCCGTTTTGGGTGAGCAGTTCTTC.

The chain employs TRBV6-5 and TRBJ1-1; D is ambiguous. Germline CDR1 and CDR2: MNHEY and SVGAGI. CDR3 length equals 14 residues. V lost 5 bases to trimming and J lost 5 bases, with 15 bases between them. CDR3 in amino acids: CASSNPADGTEAFF. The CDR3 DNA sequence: TGTGCCAGCAGTAACCCGGCGGATGGGACTGAAGCTTTCTTT.

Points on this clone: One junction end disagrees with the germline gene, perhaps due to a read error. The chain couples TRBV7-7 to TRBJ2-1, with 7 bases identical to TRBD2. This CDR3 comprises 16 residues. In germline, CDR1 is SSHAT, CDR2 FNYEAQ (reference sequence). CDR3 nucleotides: TGTGCTAGCAGCTGGGGAAGCGGGACTACCTACAATGAGCAGTTCTTC. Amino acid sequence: CASSWGSGTTYNEQFF.

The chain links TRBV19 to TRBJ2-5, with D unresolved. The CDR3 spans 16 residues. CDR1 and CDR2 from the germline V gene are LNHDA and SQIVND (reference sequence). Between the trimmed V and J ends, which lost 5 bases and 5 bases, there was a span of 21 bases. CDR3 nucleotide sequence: TGTGCCAGTAGTTTAAGGACCCACTCGTTACAGGAGACCCAGTACTTC. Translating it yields CASSLRTHSLQETQYF.

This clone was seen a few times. The CDR3 DNA reads TGCAGCGTTGCCCAGGGACGGGGTGAAGCTTTCTTT. This sequence encodes CSVAQGRGEAFF. The chain employs TRBV29-1 and TRBJ1-1; D may be TRBD1 (5 bases). Germline loops: CDR1 SQVTM, CDR2 ANQGSEA. V was clipped by 4 bases and J by 7 bases, with 13 bases between them. The CDR3 has 12 residues. Full variable domain (missing parts from reference TRBV29-1 and TRBJ1-1): SAVISQKPSRDICQRGTSLTIQCQVDSQVTMMFWYRQQPGQSLTLIATANQGSEATYESGFVIDKFPISRPNLTFSTLTVSNMSPEDSSIYLCSVAQGRGEAFFGQGTRLTVV.

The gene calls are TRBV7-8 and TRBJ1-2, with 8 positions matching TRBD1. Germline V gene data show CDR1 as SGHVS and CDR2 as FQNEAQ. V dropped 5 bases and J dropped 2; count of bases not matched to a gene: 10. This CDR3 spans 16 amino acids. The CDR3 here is CASSPHATGENYGYTF. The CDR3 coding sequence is TGTGCCAGCAGCCCGCATGCGACAGGGGAGAACTATGGCTACACCTTC.